The 26 T cell receptor beta chains below were found in one sample sequenced in a study of blood T cell repertoires in COVID-19 (dated by TCRdb to the early 2020s). Library construction relied on the immunoSEQ multiplex PCR assay. Held by TCRdb, this immuneACCESS table contains in-frame sequences only and omits some clones. Under half of the omission traces to an unresolved V gene where checked; the cause of the rest is unknown. A total of about 150,000 clones appear in this sample, approximately 90% of them only once. The ten top clones hold 6.5% to 8% of the sample. Sequencing was done on a sample of PBMCs or T cells enriched from blood (not recorded which). The receptors stem from a woman between 50 and 59 years old who had recovered from COVID-19.

The chain employs TRBV3-1 (or the pseudogene TRBV3-2) and TRBJ1-6; D is ambiguous. The CDR3 extends over 13 amino acids. V was shortened by 1 base and J by 9 bases, with 7 bases between the two germline ends. Germline V gives CDR1 LGHDT, CDR2 YNNKEL (reference sequence). CDR3 DNA: TGTGCCAGCAGCCAAGCCCGGGGTTCACCCCTCCACTTT. Amino acid sequence: CASSQARGSPLHF.

The genes are TRBV29-1 and TRBJ2-7; TRBD1 might be the D (7 bases). Germline V gene data show CDR1 as SQVTM and CDR2 as ANQGSEA. CDR3 length equals 16 residues. V lost 6 bases and J 1 base, leaving 22 bases between the germline ends. CDR3: CSVEGAWEDRSYEQYF. CDR3 nucleotide sequence: TGCAGCGTCGAGGGGGCCTGGGAGGACAGGTCCTACGAGCAGTACTTC.

The chain has TRBV12-3 or TRBV12-4 and TRBJ2-5, with D tentatively TRBD1 (5 bases). The V end was cut by 1 base, the J end by 4 bases, with 7 bases between. This CDR3 contains 13 residues. In nucleotides, the CDR3 is TGTGCCAGCAGTTTAGGGCAGGGAGAGACCCAGTACTTC. Protein: CASSLGQGETQYF.

The J gene is TRBJ2-3, the V gene TRBV5-1, with D maybe TRBD2 (6 bases). Germline V lookup: CDR1 SGHRS, CDR2 YFSETQ. CDR3 length: 16 amino acids. Trimming took 4 bases from V and 4 from J, leaving 19 bases between them. The CDR3 sequence is CASSPGGDGGADTQYF. DNA of the CDR3: TGCGCCAGCAGCCCAGGAGGGGACGGGGGTGCAGATACGCAGTATTTT.

The chain uses TRBV15 and TRBJ2-3; 15 bases are shared with TRBD2. The CDR3 runs to 20 residues. Per germline, CDR1 LNHNV and CDR2 YYDKDF (reference sequence). V lost 0 bases and J lost 0; bases outside the gene matches: 7. DNA for the CDR3: TGTGCCACCAGCAGAGACTTCGGGACTAGCGGGGGGACTAGCACAGATACGCAGTATTTT. This sequence encodes CATSRDFGTSGGTSTDTQYF. The variable domain in full, with the rest retrieved from reference TRBV15 and TRBJ2-3, is DAMVIQNPRYQVTQFGKPVTLSCSQTLNHNVMYWYQQKSSQAPKLLFHYYDKDFNNEADTPDNFQSRRPNTSFCFLDIRSPGLGDTAMYLCATSRDFGTSGGTSTDTQYFGPGTRLTVL.

This clone was counted a single time. The CDR3 bases are TGTGCCAGCAGCTTAGTCGGACAGGCCTCTGAAGCTTTCTTT. Its protein product is CASSLVGQASEAFF. The chain links TRBV11-3 to TRBJ1-1, with TRBD1 identical over 7 bases. The CDR3 runs 14 residues. V gave up 1 base and J gave up 6 bases; unmatched junction bases: 5. Germline CDR1 and CDR2: SGHNT and YENEEA.

The chain has TRBV19 and TRBJ1-4; D might be TRBD1 (5 bases). The CDR3 loop spans 15 amino acids. Germline loops: CDR1 LNHDA, CDR2 SQIVND (reference sequence). The V end lost 7 bases, the J end lost 2 bases, and 14 bases lay between the germline ends. CDR3 loop: CASTQGARTNEKLFF. For the CDR3, the DNA is TGTGCCAGTACCCAAGGGGCGCGGACTAATGAAAAACTGTTTTTT. Full variable domain (remainder filled in from reference TRBV19 and TRBJ1-4): DGGITQSPKYLFRKEGQNVTLSCEQNLNHDAMYWYRQDPGQGLRLIYYSQIVNDFQKGDIAEGYSVSREKKESFPLTVTSAQKNPTAFYLCASTQGARTNEKLFFGSGTQLSVL.

The rearrangement uses TRBV5-1 and TRBJ1-1, with a weak D call TRBD1 (5 bases). Trimming stripped 4 bases from V and 4 bases from J, with 14 bases between. Germline V gene data show CDR1 as SGHRS and CDR2 as YFSETQ. The CDR3 runs to 14 residues. CDR3 region: CASSLDTSVTEAFF. The CDR3 nucleotides read TGCGCCAGCAGCCTGGACACCTCCGTCACTGAAGCTTTCTTT.

For the CDR3, the DNA is TGTGCCACCCCTGCGGGGCGCCGGACCCAGTACTTC. Protein product: CATPAGRRTQYF. The chain links TRBV24-1 to TRBJ2-5; D possibly corresponds to TRBD2 (6 bases). The V end was cut by 9 bases, the J end by 7 bases, with 14 bases between. Germline-derived CDR1 and CDR2 are KGHDR and SFDVKD. The CDR3 has 12 amino acids.

V is TRBV7-2 and J is TRBJ2-1, with TRBD1 matching 9 bases. This CDR3 is built from 13 residues. Germline V gene data show CDR1 as SGHTA and CDR2 as FQGNSA. The trim removed 4 bases at V and 8 bases at J, leaving 3 bases unmatched. The CDR3: CASSSWTGDEQFF. The CDR3 nucleotides are TGTGCCAGCAGCTCATGGACAGGGGATGAGCAGTTCTTC.

V is TRBV15 and J is TRBJ1-6; the D gene is possibly TRBD1 (6 bases). The germline V gene encodes CDR1 LNHNV and CDR2 YYDKDF (reference sequence). This CDR3 has 16 residues. The ends were cut back, 0 bases at V and 10 bases at J, with 16 bases in the middle. CDR3 in amino acids: CATSRDPGRGLSPLHF. The CDR3 DNA reads TGTGCCACCAGCAGAGATCCGGGCAGGGGCTTATCACCCCTCCACTTT.

Turning to this clone: One end of the junction is discordant with germline, which a read error may explain. The chain couples TRBV5-1 to TRBJ2-4; 9 bases are a match to TRBD2. Per the germline V gene, CDR1 is SGHRS and CDR2 is YFSETQ. The CDR3 spans 15 residues. The CDR3: CARSGGGAAKNIQYF. CDR3 bases: TGCGCCCGCAGCGGCGGGGGGGCGGCCAAAAACATTCAGTACTTC.

The gene calls are TRBV7-3 and TRBJ2-5; D is ambiguous. The CDR3 runs 15 residues. Germline CDR1 SGHTA, CDR2 FQGTGA. V gave up 2 bases and J gave up 5 bases, with 15 bases separating them. CDR3 in amino acids: CASSLGTNWQETQYF. The CDR3 region has the DNA TGTGCCAGCAGCTTAGGAACTAACTGGCAGGAGACCCAGTACTTC.

V is TRBV2 and J is TRBJ1-1; no definite D call. CDR3 length equals 11 residues. The V end was cut by 10 bases, the J end by 5 bases, with 11 bases between. Germline CDR1 reads SNHLY; CDR2 reads FYNNEI. For the CDR3, the DNA is TGTGCCACTAGGAGGGAAACTGAAGCTTTCTTT. It yields the protein CATRRETEAFF.

The chain carries TRBV7-9 and TRBJ2-5; 8 positions match TRBD2. This CDR3 is 15 amino acids long. V dropped 8 bases and J dropped 4; count of bases not matched to a gene: 12. Germline V CDR1 and CDR2: SEHNR, FQNEAQ (reference sequence). This chain's CDR3 is CASLGRRGAGETQYF. CDR3 nucleotides: TGTGCCAGCCTAGGTAGGCGGGGGGCCGGAGAGACCCAGTACTTC. The full variable domain, with the rest looked up from reference TRBV7-9 and TRBJ2-5, is DTGVSQNPRHKITKRGQNVTFRCDPISEHNRLYWYRQTLGQGPEFLTYFQNEAQLEKSRLLSDRFSAERPKGSFSTLEIQRTEQGDSAMYLCASLGRRGAGETQYFGPGTRLLVL.

V usage is TRBV7-3 and J usage is TRBJ1-1, with a weak D call TRBD1 (6 bases). V lost 1 base and J lost 5, with 14 bases in between. Germline V CDR1 and CDR2: SGHTA, FQGTGA. The CDR3 contains 15 residues. For the CDR3, the DNA is TGTGCCAGCAGCTTAATCCCAGGGGAAAGGACTGAAGCTTTCTTT. Translation: CASSLIPGERTEAFF.

J is TRBJ1-2 and V is TRBV4-1; D remains ambiguous. Trimming cost V 1 base and J 2 bases, with 11 bases left between them. Germline V gene lookup returns CDR1 MGHRA and CDR2 YSYEKL. CDR3 length: 15 amino acids. The CDR3, as DNA: TGCGCCAGCAGCCAAGGCCCCAGCGGAAACTATGGCTACACCTTC. Translated: CASSQGPSGNYGYTF.

CDR3 in amino acids: CASSPLRGLTNEKLFF. As DNA, the CDR3 is TGCGCCAGCAGCCCCCTCAGGGGGCTGACTAATGAAAAACTGTTTTTT. The V and J genes are TRBV5-1 and TRBJ1-4, with 8 bases lining up with TRBD1. The trim removed 4 bases at V and 2 bases at J, leaving 7 bases unmatched. Per the germline V gene, CDR1 is SGHRS and CDR2 is YFSETQ. This CDR3 contains 16 residues.

V usage is TRBV7-3 and J usage is TRBJ2-5, with 8 bases that match TRBD1. The junction had 9 bases not matched to a gene; V was cut back by 4 bases and J by 5 bases. Germline assignment: CDR1 SGHTA and CDR2 FQGTGA. The CDR3 totals 15 residues. The CDR3: CASSSADRARETQYF. The CDR3 coding sequence is TGTGCCAGCAGCTCAGCGGACAGGGCTCGCGAGACCCAGTACTTC.

The chain uses TRBV9 and TRBJ2-5; TRBD2 matches 8 bases. Looked up from germline, CDR1 is SGDLS and CDR2 is YYNGEE. The CDR3 contains 16 residues. V dropped 6 bases and J dropped 5; count of bases not matched to a gene: 15. CDR3 bases: TGTGCCAGCACTTCGGGGGGGCCGGTCCCGCGGGAGACCCAGTACTTC. Its protein product is CASTSGGPVPRETQYF.

This clone showed up just once. The chain carries TRBV7-9 and TRBJ1-3; maybe TRBD1 (6 bases). The CDR3 loop spans 14 amino acids. V dropped 2 bases and J dropped 4 bases, with 9 bases sitting between them. In germline, CDR1 is SEHNR, CDR2 FQNEAQ (reference sequence). The CDR3: CASSLWGPGNTIYF. The DNA for the CDR3 is TGTGCCAGCAGCTTATGGGGGCCCGGAAACACCATATATTTT.

This chain uses TRBV11-2 with TRBJ2-7; 11 bases are shared with TRBD1. Germline-derived CDR1 and CDR2 are SGHAT and FQNNGV. The CDR3 runs to 14 residues. The V and J ends lost 4 bases and 4 bases, in that order; junction bases with no gene match: 3. The CDR3 DNA reads as TGTGCCAGCAGCTCGGGACAGGGGGGTTACGAGCAGTACTTC. This encodes CASSSGQGGYEQYF.

This clone has only a few counts. J is TRBJ2-7 and V is TRBV2; maybe TRBD1 (5 bases). The V gene lost 2 bases and the J gene lost 2 bases, with 13 bases spanning the gap. This CDR3 has 15 residues. Germline V CDR1 and CDR2: SNHLY, FYNNEI. CDR3 protein: CASSESWTNTYEQYF. The CDR3, as DNA: TGTGCCAGCAGTGAATCCTGGACAAACACCTACGAGCAGTACTTC.

The rearrangement uses TRBV7-9 and TRBJ2-5; tentatively, D is TRBD2 (6 bases). Germline CDR1 reads SEHNR; CDR2 reads FQNEAQ (reference sequence). The CDR3 has 17 amino acids. The V and J ends lost 0 bases and 2 bases respectively, with 16 bases between them. CDR3 sequence reads: CASSLAQVGGTQETQYF. The CDR3 bases are TGTGCCAGCAGCTTAGCGCAGGTGGGCGGGACTCAAGAGACCCAGTACTTC.

The chain joins TRBV11-2 to TRBJ1-5, with TRBD1 matching over 8 bases. The length of the CDR3 is 15 residues. J gave up 7 bases and V 6 bases, and 11 bases lay outside the gene matches. Germline V gene data show CDR1 as SGHAT and CDR2 as FQNNGV. The DNA for the CDR3 is TGTGCCAGCAGTCGTAGACAGGGGTTGGGACAGCCCCAGCATTTT. This translates into CASSRRQGLGQPQHF.

The chain has TRBV11-3 and TRBJ1-1; 8 positions agree with TRBD1. The CDR3 has 17 amino acids. V dropped 5 bases and J dropped 0; count of bases not matched to a gene: 11. The germline CDR1 and CDR2 sequences are SGHNT and YENEEA. CDR3 residues: CASSQAPGQGMNTEAFF. The CDR3 bases are TGTGCCAGCAGCCAGGCTCCCGGACAGGGAATGAACACTGAAGCTTTCTTT.